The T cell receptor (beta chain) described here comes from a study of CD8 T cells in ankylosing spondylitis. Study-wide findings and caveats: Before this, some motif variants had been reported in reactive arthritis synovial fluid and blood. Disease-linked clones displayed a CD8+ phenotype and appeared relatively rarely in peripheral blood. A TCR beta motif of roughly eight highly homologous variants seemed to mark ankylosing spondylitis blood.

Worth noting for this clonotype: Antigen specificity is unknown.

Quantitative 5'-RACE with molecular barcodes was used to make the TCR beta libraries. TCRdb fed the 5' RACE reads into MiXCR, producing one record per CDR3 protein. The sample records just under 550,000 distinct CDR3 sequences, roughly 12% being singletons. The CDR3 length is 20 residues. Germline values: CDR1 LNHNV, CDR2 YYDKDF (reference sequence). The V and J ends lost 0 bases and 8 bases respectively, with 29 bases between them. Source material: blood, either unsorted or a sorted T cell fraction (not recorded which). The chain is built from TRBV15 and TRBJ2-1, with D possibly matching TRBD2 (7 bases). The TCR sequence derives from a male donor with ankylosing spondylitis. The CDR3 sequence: CATSRDERTSGDILRHEQFF. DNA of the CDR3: TGTGCCACCAGCAGAGACGAGAGGACTAGTGGGGACATCCTTAGGCATGAGCAGTTCTTC. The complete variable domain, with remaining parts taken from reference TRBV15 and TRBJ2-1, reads DAMVIQNPRYQVTQFGKPVTLSCSQTLNHNVMYWYQQKSSQAPKLLFHYYDKDFNNEADTPDNFQSRRPNTSFCFLDIRSPGLGDTAMYLCATSRDERTSGDILRHEQFFGPGTRLTVL.